This T cell receptor beta chain was sequenced in a study of blood T cell repertoires in COVID-19 (dated by TCRdb to the early 2020s). As for the study more broadly: Samples covering the acute and convalescent phases of COVID-19 were provided by collaborators in the United States, Italy and Spain. The material from the prospective study consisted of cDNA or gDNA derived from T cells, B-cell-depleted T cells, or PBMCs. Subjects who had been exposed to COVID-19, were actively infected with it, or had recovered from it provided the deeply sampled blood TCRbeta repertoires that made up the dataset. The repertoires were released in a freely available public database intended as a resource for research on the immune response to SARS-CoV-2. Samples came from the ongoing ImmuneRACE study (first 160 participants) plus 1,254 subjects from 6 global collaborators. The sample metadata nearly always contained a de-identified subject ID, COVID-19 status, age in years and sex. Where available, HLA class I and class II types were obtained from metadata supplied by the sample provider rather than from assay-based typing. What the study reported, not specific to this receptor: The quantity of clinical and demographic metadata differed by source and by participant and was supplied without curation.

As regards this clone: Its antigen remains unidentified. Base-call qualities are not available, and no considerably larger clone is one nucleotide away.

TCRbeta CDR3 regions were amplified from genomic DNA by means of the immunoSEQ Assay, a bias-controlled multiplex PCR. Regarding the original processing steps: The number of nucleated cells in each sample was estimated from the amplification of reference gene primers within the assay. Sequence reads were collapsed and filtered to measure the absolute abundance of every unique TCRbeta CDR3 rearrangement. For each sample, productive Simpson clonality was calculated as the square root of Simpson's diversity index across productive rearrangements. TCRdb obtained this table from immuneACCESS and retained in-frame rearrangements with V and J assigned. These tables miss some clones; where compared with another copy, unresolved V genes account for less than half of the shortfall, and the remainder is unexplained. V, J and clone size are taken as reported in that table, and D and trimming were inferred from the DNA itself. The sample contains roughly 310,000 clones, over 75% of them found a single time. Roughly 4% of the sample comes from the top ten.

Including cysteine and phenylalanine, the CDR3 has 14 amino acids. Of all the DNA, just the CDR3 is kept, 42 bases in frame from base 1. The V end loses 6 bases and the J end loses 5 bases, and a stretch of 14 bases separates them. CDR1 PRHDT and CDR2 FYEKMQ are derived from the germline V gene (reference sequence). Each collaborating institution followed its own protocols to collect whole blood in K2EDTA tubes. For TCRbeta analysis, collaborators shipped samples in one of three forms: frozen whole blood, isolated PBMCs, or DNA extracted from either of those sample types. Sequencing was carried out using peripheral blood. The chain is assembled from TRBV13 and TRBJ2-1; the D gene is possibly TRBD1, with 5 bases matching. The TCR was taken from a woman aged 45-65 years with active or convalescent COVID-19. The encoded CDR3 is CASSLGQGNNEQFF. At the DNA level, the sequence is TGTGCCAGCAGTCTAGGGCAGGGAAACAATGAGCAGTTCTTC. With all but the CDR3 taken from the reference TRBV13 and TRBJ2-1 genes, the full variable domain is: AAGVIQSPRHLIKEKRETATLKCYPIPRHDTVYWYQQGPGQDPQFLISFYEKMQSDKGSIPDRFSAQQFSDYHSELNMSSLELGDSALYFCASSLGQGNNEQFFGPGTRLTVL.